The 28 T cell receptor beta chains given below trace back to one sample, sequenced in a study of blood T cell repertoires in COVID-19. Sequencing was performed with immunoSEQ multiplex PCR; in TCRdb, only in-frame clones are kept and a portion is missing. The sample has around 110,000 clones; 84% are singletons. Material for sequencing was PBMCs or T cells enriched from blood (not recorded which). The receptors were gathered from a woman in her 30s who had recovered from COVID-19.

This clone was observed a handful of times. The DNA of the CDR3 is TGTGCCAGTATCCCCACAGGGCTCCGTGAAGCTTTCTTT. It encodes CASIPTGLREAFF. The chain has TRBV19 and TRBJ1-1; possible D gene TRBD1, 6 bases. V dropped 7 bases and J dropped 7 bases, with 16 bases sitting between them. Germline V gene lookup returns CDR1 LNHDA and CDR2 SQIVND (reference sequence). This CDR3 spans 13 amino acids.

This chain links TRBV7-9 with TRBJ2-5; D call uncertain. The V gene lost 5 bases and the J gene lost 5 bases, with 9 bases spanning the gap. Germline lookup yields CDR1 SEHNR and CDR2 FQNEAQ (reference sequence). The CDR3 extends over 12 amino acids. The CDR3 bases are TGTGCCAGCAGCAAAGGCCAGGAGACCCAGTACTTC. Its protein product is CASSKGQETQYF.

The chain employs TRBV4-3 and TRBJ1-4, with no clear D. The CDR3 covers 17 residues. V was pared by 3 bases and J by 0 bases, with 14 bases between. Per germline, CDR1 LGHNA and CDR2 YSLEER. The CDR3 reads CASSQAYGRSTNEKLFF. In DNA form, the CDR3 reads TGCGCCAGCAGCCAGGCTTACGGGAGATCAACTAATGAAAAACTGTTTTTT.

The rearrangement joins TRBV5-1 to TRBJ2-2, with D possibly matching TRBD2 (6 bases). Germline V gene sequence: CDR1 SGHRS, CDR2 YFSETQ. Trimming cost V 4 bases and J 4 bases, with 11 bases left between them. There are 14 residues in the CDR3. CDR3 region: CASSRGGVTGELFF. The CDR3 bases are TGCGCCAGCAGCCGAGGAGGGGTCACCGGGGAGCTGTTTTTT. Supplemented by reference TRBV5-1 and TRBJ2-2, the full variable domain reads KAGVTQTPRYLIKTRGQQVTLSCSPISGHRSVSWYQQTPGQGLQFLFEYFSETQRNKGNFPGRFSGRQFSNSRSEMNVSTLELGDSALYLCASSRGGVTGELFFGEGSRLTVL.

This chain links TRBV11-2 with TRBJ2-7, with 12 bases fitting TRBD2. This CDR3 spans 15 amino acids. J lost 1 base, V lost 4 bases, and 2 bases had no gene match. Looked up from germline, CDR1 is SGHAT and CDR2 is FQNNGV. Here the CDR3 reads CASSSGLAGSYEQYF. In DNA, the CDR3 is TGTGCCAGCAGCTCAGGACTAGCGGGGTCCTACGAGCAGTACTTC.

The J gene is TRBJ1-3, the V gene TRBV27; 7 nucleotides align to TRBD1. With 4 bases clipped from V and 0 bases from J, the junction kept 0 bases outside the gene matches. From germline, CDR1 is MNHEY and CDR2 SMNVEV (reference sequence). This CDR3 has 14 amino acids. In nucleotides, the CDR3 is TGTGCCAGCAGTTCAGGGGGCTCTGGAAACACCATATATTTT. Translating gives CASSSGGSGNTIYF.

This chain connects TRBV30 to TRBJ2-1; TRBD1 matches 10 bases. CDR1 and CDR2 (germline): GTSNPN, SVGIG (reference sequence). CDR3 size: 11 residues. Trimming cost V 3 bases and J 10 bases; bases outside gene matches: 0. The CDR3 region is CAWRDRGEQFF. As DNA, the CDR3 is TGTGCCTGGAGGGACAGGGGGGAGCAGTTCTTC.

V gene TRBV18 combines with J gene TRBJ1-6; the match to TRBD1 covers 7 bases. This CDR3 spans 16 amino acids. V lost 2 bases and J lost 4; bases outside the gene matches: 5. Germline V gene lookup returns CDR1 KGHSH and CDR2 LQKENI. The CDR3 loop is CASSPYRDRYNSPLHF. CDR3 sequence (DNA): TGTGCCAGCTCACCATACCGGGACAGATATAATTCACCCCTCCACTTT.

The rearrangement uses TRBV5-1 and TRBJ2-5; 7 bases align to TRBD1. With V trimmed by 0 bases and J by 2 bases, 4 bases remained unmatched. CDR1 and CDR2 from the germline V gene are SGHRS and YFSETQ. The CDR3 sequence is 15 residues long. DNA for the CDR3: TGCGCCAGCAGCTTGGCCGGGACAGATCAAGAGACCCAGTACTTC. Amino acid sequence: CASSLAGTDQETQYF.

This clone was found once. The V gene is TRBV27, the J gene TRBJ2-1; D is possibly TRBD1 (6 bases). Germline-derived CDR1 and CDR2 are MNHEY and SMNVEV (reference sequence). Trimming left V 2 bases short and J 3 bases short, with 11 bases between. The CDR3 has 15 residues. The CDR3 protein is CASSLGDNFYNEQFF. CDR3 in DNA: TGTGCCAGCAGTTTAGGGGACAACTTCTACAATGAGCAGTTCTTC.

The V call is TRBV24-1, the J call TRBJ1-2; the D gene is possibly TRBD1 (6 bases). Germline CDR1 and CDR2: KGHDR and SFDVKD. Between the trimmed V and J ends, which lost 4 bases and 0 bases, there was a span of 14 bases. The CDR3 extends over 16 amino acids. CDR3 sequence reads: CATSDPTGPTNYGYTF. The CDR3 DNA is TGTGCCACCAGTGACCCGACAGGCCCTACTAACTATGGCTACACCTTC.

The chain carries TRBV9 and TRBJ1-6; D uncertain. Germline V gene sequence: CDR1 SGDLS, CDR2 YYNGEE. There are 14 residues in the CDR3. With 2 bases removed from V and 8 bases from J, the gap between germline ends came to 11 bases. For the CDR3, the DNA is TGTGCCAGCAGCGTGAGGTCGGAGCATTCACCCCTCCACTTT. As protein: CASSVRSEHSPLHF.

The rearrangement joins TRBV7-9 to TRBJ2-7; 8 positions match TRBD2. In germline, CDR1 is SEHNR, CDR2 FQNEAQ (reference sequence). CDR3 length: 15 residues. J gave up 0 bases and V 5 bases, and 6 bases lay outside the gene matches. The CDR3 region has the DNA TGTGCCAGCAGCGTAACTAGCGGCCACTCCTACGAGCAGTACTTC. Protein product: CASSVTSGHSYEQYF. The whole variable domain, remainder taken from reference TRBV7-9 and TRBJ2-7, is DTGVSQNPRHKITKRGQNVTFRCDPISEHNRLYWYRQTLGQGPEFLTYFQNEAQLEKSRLLSDRFSAERPKGSFSTLEIQRTEQGDSAMYLCASSVTSGHSYEQYFGPGTRLTVT.

This clone was seen a few times. The V call is TRBV5-1, the J call TRBJ2-5; TRBD2 might be the D (6 bases). Germline CDR1 is SGHRS and CDR2 is YFSETQ. Between the trimmed V and J ends, which lost 4 bases and 1 base, there was a span of 14 bases. The CDR3 sequence is 15 residues long. The CDR3 region is CASSPGVGFQETQYF. Written as DNA, the CDR3 is TGCGCCAGCAGCCCGGGGGTCGGCTTCCAAGAGACCCAGTACTTC.

There are a few counts of this clone. This chain joins TRBV7-2 and TRBJ2-7, with D possibly matching TRBD2 (5 bases). Trimming took 3 bases from V and 4 from J, leaving 16 bases between them. CDR1 SGHTA and CDR2 FQGNSA come from the germline V gene. The CDR3 is 15 amino acids. Here the CDR3 DNA reads TGTGCCAGCAGCTTTTCTACAGTCGGGGAATACGAGCAGTACTTC. Its protein product is CASSFSTVGEYEQYF.

Notes on this clone: One junction end disagrees with the germline gene, perhaps due to a read error. The CDR3 sequence: CASSVMSGVGETQYF. Written as DNA, the CDR3 is TGTGCTAGCAGCGTGATGTCGGGAGTAGGGGAGACCCAGTACTTC. The J gene is TRBJ2-5, the V gene TRBV7-7; a weak D match, TRBD2 (6 bases). This CDR3 contains 15 residues. Germline V gene data show CDR1 as SSHAT and CDR2 as FNYEAQ (reference sequence).

The gene calls are TRBV7-9 and TRBJ2-6; TRBD1 might be the D (5 bases). Germline-derived CDR1 and CDR2 are SEHNR and FQNEAQ (reference sequence). The CDR3 length is 16 residues. Trimming left V 5 bases short and J 0 bases short, with 11 bases between. The CDR3 reads CASSPQGLSGANVLTF. CDR3 DNA sequence: TGTGCCAGCAGCCCGCAGGGCCTCTCTGGGGCCAACGTCCTGACTTTC.

This clone was seen a few times. The CDR3 bases are TGTGCCAGCAACAGGGGGCAGGGACCCCTCCACTTT. It yields the protein CASNRGQGPLHF. This chain connects TRBV2 to TRBJ1-6, with 9 bases identical to TRBD1. The CDR3 spans 12 residues. The trim removed 7 bases at V and 12 bases at J, leaving 4 bases unmatched. From germline, CDR1 is SNHLY and CDR2 FYNNEI.

This clone was detected only once. The chain employs TRBV7-9 and TRBJ2-2; TRBD2 agrees at 10 bases. The germline V gene has CDR1 SEHNR and CDR2 FQNEAQ (reference sequence). CDR3 length: 19 amino acids. J gave up 6 bases and V 4 bases, and 17 bases lay outside the gene matches. CDR3 bases: TGTGCCAGCAGCTCCCCAAATAGAAAGTGGCTAGCGGGAGCCGGGGAGCTGTTTTTT. Amino acids: CASSSPNRKWLAGAGELFF.

The V and J genes are TRBV2 and TRBJ1-1; tentative D call: TRBD1 (6 bases). CDR1 is SNHLY, CDR2 FYNNEI, per germline. CDR3 length: 14 amino acids. Trimming took 6 bases from V and 2 from J, leaving 13 bases between them. This CDR3 is CASSPGTFNTEAFF. DNA for the CDR3: TGTGCCAGCAGCCCCGGGACATTCAACACTGAAGCTTTCTTT.

This clone was recorded a few times. The chain has TRBV28 and TRBJ1-5; 10 nucleotides line up with TRBD1. V lost 7 bases to trimming and J lost 3 bases; unmatched junction nucleotides: 6. The CDR3 contains 15 residues. CDR1 MDHEN and CDR2 SYDVKM come from the germline V gene. CDR3 in DNA: TGTGCCAGCATCGGACAGGGGGTAAACAATCAGCCCCAGCATTTT. This sequence encodes CASIGQGVNNQPQHF.

The chain couples TRBV30 to TRBJ1-4; 7 positions agree with TRBD1. CDR1 is GTSNPN, CDR2 SVGIG, per germline (reference sequence). The junction had 7 bases not matched to a gene; V was cut back by 4 bases and J by 5 bases. This CDR3 has 14 residues. The CDR3 DNA sequence: TGTGCCTGGAACCGCGACAGGGAAAATGAAAAACTGTTTTTT. Amino acids: CAWNRDRENEKLFF.

V gene TRBV28 combines with J gene TRBJ1-2; D may be TRBD1 (5 bases). The V end lost 5 bases, the J end lost 1 base, and 11 bases lay between the germline ends. The CDR3 length is 14 residues. The germline V gene has CDR1 MDHEN and CDR2 SYDVKM. The CDR3 region has the DNA TGTGCCAGCAGTCCACTCAGGGTTAACTATGGCTACACCTTC. It is translated as CASSPLRVNYGYTF.

The V gene is TRBV7-2, the J gene TRBJ2-5; 7 nucleotides line up with TRBD1. The CDR3 is 16 residues long. Germline trimming cut 2 bases from V and 0 bases from J; bases unmatched to any gene: 6. CDR1 is SGHTA, CDR2 FQGNSA, per germline. This CDR3 is CASSLIWGQYQETQYF. Written as DNA, the CDR3 is TGTGCCAGCAGCTTAATTTGGGGACAGTACCAAGAGACCCAGTACTTC.

The V and J genes are TRBV30 and TRBJ1-5, with D hard to call. CDR3 length: 14 amino acids. V was shortened by 4 bases and J by 8 bases, with 18 bases between the two germline ends. Germline V gene lookup returns CDR1 GTSNPN and CDR2 SVGIG (reference sequence). CDR3 region: CAWNRQQTLEPQHF. CDR3 bases: TGTGCCTGGAACCGCCAACAGACACTTGAGCCCCAGCATTTT.

The chain employs TRBV28 and TRBJ1-4; D not certain. Germline V gene lookup returns CDR1 MDHEN and CDR2 SYDVKM. Trimming removed 3 bases from V and 0 bases from J, with 8 bases in between. The CDR3 totals 15 residues. For the CDR3, the DNA is TGTGCCAGCAGTTTGAGTCTCGCAACTAATGAAAAACTGTTTTTT. It codes for CASSLSLATNEKLFF.

This clone appeared a single time. The chain links TRBV5-1 to TRBJ2-2; possibly TRBD1 for D (5 bases). Germline loops: CDR1 SGHRS, CDR2 YFSETQ. The V gene lost 0 bases and the J gene lost 6 bases, with 9 bases spanning the gap. The CDR3 loop spans 14 amino acids. This chain's CDR3 is CASSLGGTAGELFF. As DNA, the CDR3 is TGCGCCAGCAGCTTGGGGGGCACTGCCGGGGAGCTGTTTTTT.

This chain connects TRBV6-5 to TRBJ2-2; D is unresolved. The ends were cut back, 2 bases at V and 5 bases at J, with 9 bases in the middle. The CDR3 spans 14 residues. CDR1 is MNHEY, CDR2 SVGAGI, per germline. The CDR3 loop is CASSYAIRTGELFF. The CDR3 nucleotides are TGTGCCAGCAGTTACGCCATCAGGACCGGGGAGCTGTTTTTT.